Given below is one T cell receptor (beta chain) in context. Its antigen is not identified. The data were obtained in a study of PD-1 blockade in classical Hodgkin lymphoma. Libraries were prepared by immunoSEQ multiplex PCR; TCRdb keeps only in-frame clonotypes and omits some of them. The table has 20,000 to 30,000 clones, 80% to 90% seen once; the top ten hold approximately 2.7%. Each and every patient relapsed after autologous stem cell transplantation, and patients got differing brentuximab vedotin exposure. The V and J ends lost 2 bases and 0 bases respectively, with 4 bases between them. The CDR3 has 13 amino acids. The germline V gene has CDR1 SGHVS and CDR2 FNYEAQ. Findings and limits, study-wide: Healthy donors reportedly exceeded newly diagnosed patients in baseline TCR diversity. Newly diagnosed patients had diversity similar to the baseline diversity of complete responders.

This clonotype was obtained from a human donor with classical Hodgkin lymphoma. The sample in question was peripheral blood mononuclear cells (PBMCs), obtained at baseline. The genes are TRBV7-6 and TRBJ1-1, with D uncertain. CDR3 protein: CASSLQLNTEAFF. CDR3 coding DNA: TGTGCCAGCAGCTTACAGTTGAACACTGAAGCTTTCTTT. Together with reference TRBV7-6 and TRBJ1-1, the CDR3 gives the full variable domain: GAGVSQSPRYKVTKRGQDVALRCDPISGHVSLYWYRQALGQGPEFLTYFNYEAQQDKSGLPNDRFSAERPEGSISTLTIQRTEQRDSAMYRCASSLQLNTEAFFGQGTRLTVV.